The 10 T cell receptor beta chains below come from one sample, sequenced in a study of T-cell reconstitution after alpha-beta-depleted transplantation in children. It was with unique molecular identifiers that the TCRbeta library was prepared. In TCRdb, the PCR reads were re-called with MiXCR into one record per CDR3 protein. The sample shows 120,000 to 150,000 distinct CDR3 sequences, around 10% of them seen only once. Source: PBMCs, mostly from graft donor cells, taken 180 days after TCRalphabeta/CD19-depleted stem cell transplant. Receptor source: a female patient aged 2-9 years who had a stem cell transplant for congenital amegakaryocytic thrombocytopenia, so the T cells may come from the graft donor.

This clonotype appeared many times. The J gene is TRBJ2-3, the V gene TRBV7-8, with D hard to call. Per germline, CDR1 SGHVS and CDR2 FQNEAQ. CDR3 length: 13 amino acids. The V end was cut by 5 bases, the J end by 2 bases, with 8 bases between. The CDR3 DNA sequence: TGTGCCAGCAGCCGCGCCATCACAGATACGCAGTATTTT. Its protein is CASSRAITDTQYF.

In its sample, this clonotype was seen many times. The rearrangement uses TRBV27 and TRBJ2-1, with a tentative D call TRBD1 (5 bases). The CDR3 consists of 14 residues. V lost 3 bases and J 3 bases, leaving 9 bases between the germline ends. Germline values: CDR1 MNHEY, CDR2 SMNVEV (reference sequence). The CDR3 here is CASSLGQGYNEQFF. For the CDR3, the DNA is TGTGCCAGCAGTTTGGGGCAGGGCTACAATGAGCAGTTCTTC.

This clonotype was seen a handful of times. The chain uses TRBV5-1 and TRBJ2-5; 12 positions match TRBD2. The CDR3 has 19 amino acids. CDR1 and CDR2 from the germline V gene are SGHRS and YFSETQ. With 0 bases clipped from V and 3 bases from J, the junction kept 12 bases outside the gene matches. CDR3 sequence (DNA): TGCGCCAGCAGCTTGGCGCTAGCGGGAGGGCCTTTTCCCAAAGAGACCCAGTACTTC. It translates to CASSLALAGGPFPKETQYF.

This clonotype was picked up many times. CDR3 nucleotide sequence: TGTGCCAGCAGTTTAATCAGGGACAATGAGCAGTTCTTC. The encoded protein is CASSLIRDNEQFF. This chain connects TRBV27 to TRBJ2-1; D might be TRBD1 (5 bases). This CDR3 is built from 13 residues. Trimming took 2 bases from V and 5 from J, leaving 7 bases between them. Germline V gives CDR1 MNHEY, CDR2 SMNVEV (reference sequence).

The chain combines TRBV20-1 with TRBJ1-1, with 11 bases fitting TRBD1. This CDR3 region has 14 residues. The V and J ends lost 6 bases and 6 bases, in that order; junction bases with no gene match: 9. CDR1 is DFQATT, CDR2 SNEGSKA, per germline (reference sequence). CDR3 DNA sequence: TGCAGTGCCCCTAGGACAGGGGGCTCCTCTGAAGCTTTCTTT. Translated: CSAPRTGGSSEAFF.

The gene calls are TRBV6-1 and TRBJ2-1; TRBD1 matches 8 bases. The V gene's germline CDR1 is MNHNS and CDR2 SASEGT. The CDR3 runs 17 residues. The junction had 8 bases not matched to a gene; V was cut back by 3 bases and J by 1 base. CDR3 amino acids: CASSDPTRDRSYNEQFF. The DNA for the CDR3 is TGTGCCAGCAGTGATCCGACCCGGGACAGGTCCTACAATGAGCAGTTCTTC.

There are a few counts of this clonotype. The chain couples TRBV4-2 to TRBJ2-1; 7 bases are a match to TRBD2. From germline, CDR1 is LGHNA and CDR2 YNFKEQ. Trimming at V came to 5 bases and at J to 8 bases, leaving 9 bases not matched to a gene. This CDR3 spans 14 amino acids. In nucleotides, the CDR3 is TGTGCCAGCAGCGCCCAACTAGCGAGGGATGAGCAGTTCTTC. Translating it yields CASSAQLARDEQFF.

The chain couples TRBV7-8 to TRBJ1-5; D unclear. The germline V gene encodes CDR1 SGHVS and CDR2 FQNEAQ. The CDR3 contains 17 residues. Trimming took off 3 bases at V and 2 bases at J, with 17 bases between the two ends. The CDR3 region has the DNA TGTGCCAGCAGCTTTTCCCGTAATTCTAGGGGCAATCAGCCCCAGCATTTT. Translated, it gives CASSFSRNSRGNQPQHF.

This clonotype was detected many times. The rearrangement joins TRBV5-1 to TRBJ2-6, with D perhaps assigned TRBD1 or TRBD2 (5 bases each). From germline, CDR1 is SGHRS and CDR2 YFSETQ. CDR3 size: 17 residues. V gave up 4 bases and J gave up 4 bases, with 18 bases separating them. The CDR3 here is CASSTPGPGSGANVLTF. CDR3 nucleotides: TGCGCCAGCAGCACCCCGGGCCCAGGGAGCGGGGCCAACGTCCTGACTTTC.

CDR3: CSARDLSAAGAGNQPQHF. The CDR3 coding sequence is TGCAGTGCCAGGGACCTAAGTGCGGCAGGGGCCGGGAATCAGCCCCAGCATTTT. V is TRBV20-1 and J is TRBJ1-5, with D maybe TRBD1 (6 bases). The CDR3 runs 18 residues. Trimming removed 6 bases at V and 4 bases at J, with 28 bases between. Germline V lookup: CDR1 DFQATT, CDR2 SNEGSKA (reference sequence).